The entry that follows covers one T cell receptor (beta chain) sequence. Its antigen is undetermined. This record comes from a study of shared clonotypes between healthy human individuals. Study context: Each donor's CD8 memory used one plate, CD8 naive two, each CD4 subset three.

It was 200 ng DNA, around 33,000 T cell genomes, that sorted-subset replicate PCRs used. Sequenced by immunoSEQ multiplex PCR; TCRdb stores in-frame clones only, minus some. The sample shows some 120,000 clones, around 68% of them seen only once. Findings of the study overall: Naive subsets generally exceeded memory subsets in estimated richness. Clonotype sharing among donors was expected to depend on sequencing depth.

Sequencing input: memory CD8+ T cells sorted from blood. Subset defined: CD45RO+ cells pooled with CCR7-negative TemRA cells. This sequence was found in a woman aged 25 to 45 in good health.

CDR3 in amino acids: CASRVAGEYNEQFF. CDR3 in DNA: TGCGCCAGCCGCGTAGCGGGAGAATACAATGAGCAGTTCTTC. The chain carries TRBV5-1 and TRBJ2-1, with 9 bases lining up with TRBD2. Trimming removed 7 bases from V and 4 bases from J; junction bases left unmatched: 6. The germline V gene encodes CDR1 SGHRS and CDR2 YFSETQ. The CDR3 runs to 14 residues. Looking up the rest from reference TRBV5-1 and TRBJ2-1 gives the full variable domain: KAGVTQTPRYLIKTRGQQVTLSCSPISGHRSVSWYQQTPGQGLQFLFEYFSETQRNKGNFPGRFSGRQFSNSRSEMNVSTLELGDSALYLCASRVAGEYNEQFFGPGTRLTVL.